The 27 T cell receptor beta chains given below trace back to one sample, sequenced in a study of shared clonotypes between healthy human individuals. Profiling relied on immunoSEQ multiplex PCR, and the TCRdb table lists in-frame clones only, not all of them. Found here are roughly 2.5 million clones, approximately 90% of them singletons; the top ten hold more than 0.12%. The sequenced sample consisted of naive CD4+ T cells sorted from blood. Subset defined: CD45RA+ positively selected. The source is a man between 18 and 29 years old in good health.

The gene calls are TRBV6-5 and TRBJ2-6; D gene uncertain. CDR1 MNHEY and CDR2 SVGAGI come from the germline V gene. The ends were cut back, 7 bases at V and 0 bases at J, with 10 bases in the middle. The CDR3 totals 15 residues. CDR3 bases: TGTGCCAGCACCCTTAAGAGCTCTGGGGCCAACGTCCTGACTTTC. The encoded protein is CASTLKSSGANVLTF.

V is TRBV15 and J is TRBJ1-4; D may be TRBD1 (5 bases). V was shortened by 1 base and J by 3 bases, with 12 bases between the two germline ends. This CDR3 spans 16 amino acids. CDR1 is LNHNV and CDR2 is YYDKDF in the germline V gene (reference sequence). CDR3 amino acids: CATSRGGGTANEKLFF. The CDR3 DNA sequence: TGTGCCACCAGCAGAGGGGGGGGTACGGCTAATGAAAAACTGTTTTTT.

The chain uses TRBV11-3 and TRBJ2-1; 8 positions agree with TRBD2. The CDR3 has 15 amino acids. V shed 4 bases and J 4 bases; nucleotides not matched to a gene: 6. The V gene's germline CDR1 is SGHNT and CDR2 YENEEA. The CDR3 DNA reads TGTGCCAGCAGCTCACGTAGCGGGAATTACAATGAGCAGTTCTTC. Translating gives CASSSRSGNYNEQFF.

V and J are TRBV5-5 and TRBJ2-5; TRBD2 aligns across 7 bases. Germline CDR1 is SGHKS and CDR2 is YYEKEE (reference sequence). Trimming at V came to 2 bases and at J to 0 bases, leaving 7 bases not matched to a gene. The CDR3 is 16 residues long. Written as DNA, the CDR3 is TGTGCCAGCAGCTTTTTGGGGGAGGGGTACCAAGAGACCCAGTACTTC. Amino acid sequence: CASSFLGEGYQETQYF.

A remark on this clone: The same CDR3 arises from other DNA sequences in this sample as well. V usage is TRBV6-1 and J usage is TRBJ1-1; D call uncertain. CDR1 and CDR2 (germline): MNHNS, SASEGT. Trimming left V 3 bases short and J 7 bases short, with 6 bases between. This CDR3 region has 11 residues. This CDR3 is CASSDRFEAFF. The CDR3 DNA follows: TGTGCCAGCAGTGACAGATTTGAAGCTTTCTTT.

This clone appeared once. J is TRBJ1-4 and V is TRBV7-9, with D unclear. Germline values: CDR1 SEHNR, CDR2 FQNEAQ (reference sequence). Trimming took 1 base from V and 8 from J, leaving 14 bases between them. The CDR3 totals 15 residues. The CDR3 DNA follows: TGTGCCAGCAGCTTAGACACTGCGGTCTGGGAAAAACTGTTTTTT. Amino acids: CASSLDTAVWEKLFF.

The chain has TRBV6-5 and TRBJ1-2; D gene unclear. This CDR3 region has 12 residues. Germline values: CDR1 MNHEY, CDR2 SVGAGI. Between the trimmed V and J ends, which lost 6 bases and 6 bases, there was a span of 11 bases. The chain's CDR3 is CASRQAEDGYTF. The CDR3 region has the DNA TGTGCCAGCAGGCAGGCTGAGGATGGCTACACCTTC.

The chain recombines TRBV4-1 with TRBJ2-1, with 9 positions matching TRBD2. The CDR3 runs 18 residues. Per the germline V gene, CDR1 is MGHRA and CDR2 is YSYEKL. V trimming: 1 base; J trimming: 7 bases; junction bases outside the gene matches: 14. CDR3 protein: CASSQGLMGLAGKNEQFF. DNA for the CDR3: TGCGCCAGCAGCCAAGGTTTGATGGGCCTAGCGGGAAAAAATGAGCAGTTCTTC.

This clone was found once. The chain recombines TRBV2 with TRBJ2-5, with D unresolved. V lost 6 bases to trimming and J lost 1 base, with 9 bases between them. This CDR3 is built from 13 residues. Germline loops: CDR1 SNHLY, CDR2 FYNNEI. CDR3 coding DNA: TGTGCCAGCAGGGCAACAGCCCAAGAGACCCAGTACTTC. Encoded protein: CASRATAQETQYF.

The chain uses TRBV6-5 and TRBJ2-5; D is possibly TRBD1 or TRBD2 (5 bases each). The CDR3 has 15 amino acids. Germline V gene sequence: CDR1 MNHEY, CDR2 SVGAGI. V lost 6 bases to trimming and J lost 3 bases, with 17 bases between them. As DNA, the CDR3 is TGTGCCAGCAGCAGCCCAGGGAGAAAGGAAGAGACCCAGTACTTC. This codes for CASSSPGRKEETQYF.

The CDR3 loop reads CASSPAGTVLSGNTIYF. The CDR3, as DNA: TGTGCCAGCAGCCCGGCCGGGACAGTCCTCTCTGGAAACACCATATATTTT. The V and J genes are TRBV5-5 and TRBJ1-3, with TRBD1 matching 7 bases. Unmatched junction bases numbered 10, after V lost 4 bases and J lost 0 bases. The CDR3 extends over 17 amino acids. Germline CDR1 and CDR2: SGHKS and YYEKEE (reference sequence).

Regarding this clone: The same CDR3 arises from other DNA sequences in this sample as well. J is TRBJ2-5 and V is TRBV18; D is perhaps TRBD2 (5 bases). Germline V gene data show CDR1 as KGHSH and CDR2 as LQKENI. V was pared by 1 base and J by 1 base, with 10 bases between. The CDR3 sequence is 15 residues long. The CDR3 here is CASSPLSGSQETQYF. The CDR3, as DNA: TGTGCCAGCTCACCACTTTCGGGATCCCAAGAGACCCAGTACTTC.

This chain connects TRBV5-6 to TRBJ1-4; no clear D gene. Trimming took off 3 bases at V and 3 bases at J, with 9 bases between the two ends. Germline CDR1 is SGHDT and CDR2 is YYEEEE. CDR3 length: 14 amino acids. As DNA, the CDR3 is TGTGCCAGCAGCTCAGTGGTTCCTAATGAAAAACTGTTTTTT. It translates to CASSSVVPNEKLFF.

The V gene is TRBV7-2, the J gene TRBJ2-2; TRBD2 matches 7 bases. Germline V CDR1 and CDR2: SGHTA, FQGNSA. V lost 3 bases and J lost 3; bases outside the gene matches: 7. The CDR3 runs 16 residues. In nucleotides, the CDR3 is TGTGCCAGCAGCTTTGTACGGCGGGAGTACACCGGGGAGCTGTTTTTT. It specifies CASSFVRREYTGELFF.

The CDR3 coding sequence is TGCGCCAGCAGCTTGGTCGCGGGAGGGAGAGTCACAGATACGCAGTATTTT. This gives the protein CASSLVAGGRVTDTQYF. V and J are TRBV5-1 and TRBJ2-3, with 9 nucleotides matching TRBD2. In germline, CDR1 is SGHRS, CDR2 YFSETQ. The CDR3 runs to 17 residues. The V gene end was trimmed by 0 bases and the J gene end by 2 bases; junction bases not matched to a gene: 7.

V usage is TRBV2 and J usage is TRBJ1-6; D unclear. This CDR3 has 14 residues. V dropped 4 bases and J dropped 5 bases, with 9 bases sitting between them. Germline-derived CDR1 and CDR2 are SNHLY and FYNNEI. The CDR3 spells CASSVRADNSPLHF. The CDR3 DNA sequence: TGTGCCAGCAGTGTGAGGGCAGATAATTCACCCCTCCACTTT.

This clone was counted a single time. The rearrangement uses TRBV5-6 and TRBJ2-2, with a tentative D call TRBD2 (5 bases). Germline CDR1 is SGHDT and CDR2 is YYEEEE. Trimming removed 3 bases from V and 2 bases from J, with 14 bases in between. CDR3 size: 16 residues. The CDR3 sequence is CASSSGLLRNTGELFF. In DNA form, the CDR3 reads TGTGCCAGCAGCTCAGGACTTTTGCGAAACACCGGGGAGCTGTTTTTT.

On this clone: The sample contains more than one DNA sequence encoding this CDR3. CDR3 DNA sequence: TGTGCCAGCAGCTTTCTGGACACGAACTATGGCTACACCTTC. Translation: CASSFLDTNYGYTF. This sequence joins TRBV11-2 and TRBJ1-2; tentatively, D is TRBD1 (5 bases). V lost 3 bases and J lost 2, with 10 bases in between. The CDR3 totals 14 residues. Germline V gene data show CDR1 as SGHAT and CDR2 as FQNNGV.

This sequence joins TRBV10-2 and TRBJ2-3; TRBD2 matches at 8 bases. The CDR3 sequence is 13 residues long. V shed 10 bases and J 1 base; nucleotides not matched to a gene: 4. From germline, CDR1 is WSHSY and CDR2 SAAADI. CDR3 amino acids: CATEGLGTDTQYF. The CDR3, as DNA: TGCGCCACTGAGGGACTAGGCACAGATACGCAGTATTTT.

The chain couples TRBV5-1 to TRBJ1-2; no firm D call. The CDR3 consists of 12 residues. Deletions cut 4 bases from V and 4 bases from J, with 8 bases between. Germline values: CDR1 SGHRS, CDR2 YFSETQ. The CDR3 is CASSPSTYGYTF. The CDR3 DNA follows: TGCGCCAGCAGCCCCTCGACCTATGGCTACACCTTC.

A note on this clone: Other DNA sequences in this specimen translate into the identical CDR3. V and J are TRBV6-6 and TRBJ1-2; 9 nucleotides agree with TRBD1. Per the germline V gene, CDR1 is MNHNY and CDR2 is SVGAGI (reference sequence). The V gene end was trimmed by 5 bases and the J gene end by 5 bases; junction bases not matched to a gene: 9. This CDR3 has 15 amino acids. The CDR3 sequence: CASSGSPGQGYGYTF. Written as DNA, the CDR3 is TGTGCCAGCAGTGGATCTCCGGGACAGGGATATGGCTACACCTTC.

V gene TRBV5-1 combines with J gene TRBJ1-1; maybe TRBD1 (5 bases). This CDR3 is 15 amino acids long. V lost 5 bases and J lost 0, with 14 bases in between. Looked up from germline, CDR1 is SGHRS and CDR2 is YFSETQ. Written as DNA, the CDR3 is TGCGCCAGCAGAGGGGCTTTATCAATGAACACTGAAGCTTTCTTT. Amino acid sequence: CASRGALSMNTEAFF.

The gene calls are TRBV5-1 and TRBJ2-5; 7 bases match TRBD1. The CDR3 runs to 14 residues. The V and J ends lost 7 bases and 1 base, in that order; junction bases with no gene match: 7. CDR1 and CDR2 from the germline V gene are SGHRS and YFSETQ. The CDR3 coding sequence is TGCGCCAGCCTTGATTGGGACAGCCAAGAGACCCAGTACTTC. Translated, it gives CASLDWDSQETQYF.

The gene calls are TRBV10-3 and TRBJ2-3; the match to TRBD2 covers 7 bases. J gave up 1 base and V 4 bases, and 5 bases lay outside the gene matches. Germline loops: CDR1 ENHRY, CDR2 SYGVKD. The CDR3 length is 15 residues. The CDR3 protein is CAISAQRGGTDTQYF. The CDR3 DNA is TGTGCCATCAGTGCGCAGCGGGGAGGCACAGATACGCAGTATTTT.

In DNA form, the CDR3 reads TGTGCCAGCAGTTTAGGGTCCCAGGTGTACAACACCGGGGAGCTGTTTTTT. This translates into CASSLGSQVYNTGELFF. The chain links TRBV27 to TRBJ2-2; D not certain. V shed 2 bases and J shed 2 bases, with 15 bases lying between them. CDR3 length: 17 amino acids. The V gene's germline CDR1 is MNHEY and CDR2 SMNVEV (reference sequence).

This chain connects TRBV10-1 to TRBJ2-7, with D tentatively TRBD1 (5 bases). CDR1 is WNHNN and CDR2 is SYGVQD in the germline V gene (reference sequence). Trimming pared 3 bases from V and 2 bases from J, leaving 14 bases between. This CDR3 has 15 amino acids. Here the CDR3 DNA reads TGCGCCAGCAGTGATGGCCAGCAAGGGGCCTACGAGCAGTACTTC. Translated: CASSDGQQGAYEQYF.

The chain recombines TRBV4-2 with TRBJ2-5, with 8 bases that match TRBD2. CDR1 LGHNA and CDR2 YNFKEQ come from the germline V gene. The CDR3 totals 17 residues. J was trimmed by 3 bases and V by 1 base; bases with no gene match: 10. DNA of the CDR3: TGTGCCAGCAGCCAAGCTGAAGGCGTAGCGGGGAAAGAGACCCAGTACTTC. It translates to CASSQAEGVAGKETQYF.